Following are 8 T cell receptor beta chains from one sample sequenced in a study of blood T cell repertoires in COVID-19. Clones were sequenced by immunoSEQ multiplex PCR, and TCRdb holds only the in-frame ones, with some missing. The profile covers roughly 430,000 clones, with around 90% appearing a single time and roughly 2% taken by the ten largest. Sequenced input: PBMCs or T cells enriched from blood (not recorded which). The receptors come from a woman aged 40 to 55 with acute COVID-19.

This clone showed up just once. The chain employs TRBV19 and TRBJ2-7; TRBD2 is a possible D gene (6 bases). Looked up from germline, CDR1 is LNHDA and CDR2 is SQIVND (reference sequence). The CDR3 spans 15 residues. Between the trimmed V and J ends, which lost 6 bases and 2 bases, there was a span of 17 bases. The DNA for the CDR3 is TGTGCCAGTAGGTTCTTAGCGGACCTTGCCTACGAGCAGTACTTC. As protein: CASRFLADLAYEQYF.

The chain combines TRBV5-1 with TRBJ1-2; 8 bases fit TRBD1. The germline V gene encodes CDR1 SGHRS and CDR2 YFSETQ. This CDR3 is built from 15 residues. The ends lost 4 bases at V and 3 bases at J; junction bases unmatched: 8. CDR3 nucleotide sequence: TGCGCCAGCAGCCAACGGACAGGGAATTACTATGGCTACACCTTC. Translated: CASSQRTGNYYGYTF.

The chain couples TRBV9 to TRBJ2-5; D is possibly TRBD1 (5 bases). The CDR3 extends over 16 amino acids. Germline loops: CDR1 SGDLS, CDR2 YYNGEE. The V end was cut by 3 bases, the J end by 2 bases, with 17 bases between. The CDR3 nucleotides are TGTGCCAGCAGCGACGCGATCCGGGCAGGGCAAGAGACCCAGTACTTC. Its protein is CASSDAIRAGQETQYF.

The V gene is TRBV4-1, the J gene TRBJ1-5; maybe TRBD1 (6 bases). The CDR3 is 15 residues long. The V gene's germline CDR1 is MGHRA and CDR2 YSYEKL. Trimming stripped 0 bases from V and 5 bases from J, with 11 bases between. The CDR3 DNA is TGCGCCAGCAGCCAAGATCCCAGGGGAGATCAGCCCCAGCATTTT. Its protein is CASSQDPRGDQPQHF.

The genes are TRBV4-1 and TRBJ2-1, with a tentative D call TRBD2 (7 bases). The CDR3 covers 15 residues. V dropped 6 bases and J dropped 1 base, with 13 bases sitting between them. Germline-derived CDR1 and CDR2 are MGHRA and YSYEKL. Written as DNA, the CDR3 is TGCGCCAGCAGAGAGGGGGGGGCATCCTACAATGAGCAGTTCTTC. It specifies CASREGGASYNEQFF.

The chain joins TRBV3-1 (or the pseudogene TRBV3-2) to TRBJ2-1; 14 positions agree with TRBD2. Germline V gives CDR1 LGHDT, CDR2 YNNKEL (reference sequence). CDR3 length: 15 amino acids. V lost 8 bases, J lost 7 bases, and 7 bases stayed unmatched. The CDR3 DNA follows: TGTGCCAGCGGGCGAAGACTAGCGGGGGGGAATGAGCAGTTCTTC. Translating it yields CASGRRLAGGNEQFF.

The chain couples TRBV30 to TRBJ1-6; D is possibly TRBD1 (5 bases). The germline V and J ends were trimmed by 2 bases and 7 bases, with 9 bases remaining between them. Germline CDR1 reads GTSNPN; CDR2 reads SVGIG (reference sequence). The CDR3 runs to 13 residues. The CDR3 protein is CAWSSQGNSPLHF. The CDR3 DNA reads TGTGCCTGGAGTTCCCAGGGAAATTCACCCCTCCACTTT.

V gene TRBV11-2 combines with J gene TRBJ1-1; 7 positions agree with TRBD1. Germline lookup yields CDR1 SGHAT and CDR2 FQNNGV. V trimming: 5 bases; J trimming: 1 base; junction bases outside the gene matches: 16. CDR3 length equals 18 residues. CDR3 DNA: TGTGCCAGCAGCCGATCGGCAGGGGGTGCCCTCAAGAACACTGAAGCTTTCTTT. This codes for CASSRSAGGALKNTEAFF.